The present entry profiles one T cell receptor beta chain with its context. The germline V gene has CDR1 MNHEY and CDR2 SVGEGT. The ends lost 2 bases at V and 5 bases at J; junction bases unmatched: 8. This CDR3 has 16 residues. The sample originates from a study of blood T cell repertoires in COVID-19. Produced via immunoSEQ multiplex PCR; TCRdb's table is partial and in-frame only. The sample consists of over 150,000 clones, approximately 80% of them appearing once. The origin of this receptor is a man aged 60 to 75 with acute or convalescent COVID-19. The rearrangement joins TRBV6-2 or TRBV6-3 to TRBJ2-2; 7 nucleotides agree with TRBD1. The sequenced material came from peripheral blood. The CDR3 protein is CASSYLVGGRTGELFF. The CDR3 bases are TGTGCCAGCAGTTACCTGGTAGGGGGCAGGACCGGGGAGCTGTTTTTT.